This T cell receptor beta chain comes out of a study of cytomegalovirus exposure and HLA in healthy donors. Whereas donors were nominally healthy upon sampling, unrecorded immune exposures were probable. PCR primers comprised 60 Vbeta and 13 Jbeta primers. Measured with immunoSEQ multiplex PCR; TCRdb has only the in-frame clones, and not every one. Found here are 130,000 or so clones; the top ten clones hold 2% to 2.5%. With V trimmed by 3 bases and J by 4 bases, 5 bases remained unmatched. The CDR3 length is 14 residues. Per the germline V gene, CDR1 is LNHDA and CDR2 is SQIVND (reference sequence). Study observations and caveats: CMV serostatus stood as the only immune exposure information on hand.

About this clone itself: Its matching antigen is unknown.

The chain carries TRBV19 and TRBJ1-2; 7 bases are shared with TRBD1. The sequence was obtained from a woman between 18 and 29 years old in good health and CMV-seronegative. The specimen sequenced was PBMCs. DNA of the CDR3: TGTGCCAGTAGTATTGGGACAGACCTCTATGGCTACACCTTC. Encoded protein: CASSIGTDLYGYTF.